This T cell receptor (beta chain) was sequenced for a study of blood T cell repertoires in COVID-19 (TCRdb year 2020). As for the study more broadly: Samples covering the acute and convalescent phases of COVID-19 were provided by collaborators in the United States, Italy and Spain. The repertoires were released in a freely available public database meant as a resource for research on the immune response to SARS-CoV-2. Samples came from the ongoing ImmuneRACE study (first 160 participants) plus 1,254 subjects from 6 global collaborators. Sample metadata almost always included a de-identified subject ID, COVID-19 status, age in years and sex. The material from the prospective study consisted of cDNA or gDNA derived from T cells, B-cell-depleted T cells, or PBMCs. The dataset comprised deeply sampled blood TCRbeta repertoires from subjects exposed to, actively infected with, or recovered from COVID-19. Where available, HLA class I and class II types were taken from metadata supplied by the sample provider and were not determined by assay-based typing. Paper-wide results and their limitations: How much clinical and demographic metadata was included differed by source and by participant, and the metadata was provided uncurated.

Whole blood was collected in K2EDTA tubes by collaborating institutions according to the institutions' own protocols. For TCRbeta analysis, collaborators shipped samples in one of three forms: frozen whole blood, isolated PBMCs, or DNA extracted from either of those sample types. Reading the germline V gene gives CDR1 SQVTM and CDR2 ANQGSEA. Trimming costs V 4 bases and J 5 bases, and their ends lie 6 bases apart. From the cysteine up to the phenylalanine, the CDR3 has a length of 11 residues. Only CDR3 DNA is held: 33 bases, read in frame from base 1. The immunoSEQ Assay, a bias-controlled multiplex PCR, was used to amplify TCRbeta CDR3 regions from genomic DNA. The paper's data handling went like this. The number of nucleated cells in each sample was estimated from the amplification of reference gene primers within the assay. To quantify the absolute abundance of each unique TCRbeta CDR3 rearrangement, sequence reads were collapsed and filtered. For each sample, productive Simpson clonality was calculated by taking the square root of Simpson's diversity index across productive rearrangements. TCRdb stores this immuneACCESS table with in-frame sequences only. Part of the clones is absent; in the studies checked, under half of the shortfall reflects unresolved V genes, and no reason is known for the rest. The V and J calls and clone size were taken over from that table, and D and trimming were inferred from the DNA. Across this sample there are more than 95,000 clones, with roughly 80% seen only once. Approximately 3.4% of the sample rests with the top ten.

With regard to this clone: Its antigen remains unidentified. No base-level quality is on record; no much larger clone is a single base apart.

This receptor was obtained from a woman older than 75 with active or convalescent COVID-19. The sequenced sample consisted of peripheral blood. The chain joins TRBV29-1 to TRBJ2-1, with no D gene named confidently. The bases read TGCAGCGTTGCCCTAAACAATGAGCAGTTCTTC. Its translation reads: CSVALNNEQFF.